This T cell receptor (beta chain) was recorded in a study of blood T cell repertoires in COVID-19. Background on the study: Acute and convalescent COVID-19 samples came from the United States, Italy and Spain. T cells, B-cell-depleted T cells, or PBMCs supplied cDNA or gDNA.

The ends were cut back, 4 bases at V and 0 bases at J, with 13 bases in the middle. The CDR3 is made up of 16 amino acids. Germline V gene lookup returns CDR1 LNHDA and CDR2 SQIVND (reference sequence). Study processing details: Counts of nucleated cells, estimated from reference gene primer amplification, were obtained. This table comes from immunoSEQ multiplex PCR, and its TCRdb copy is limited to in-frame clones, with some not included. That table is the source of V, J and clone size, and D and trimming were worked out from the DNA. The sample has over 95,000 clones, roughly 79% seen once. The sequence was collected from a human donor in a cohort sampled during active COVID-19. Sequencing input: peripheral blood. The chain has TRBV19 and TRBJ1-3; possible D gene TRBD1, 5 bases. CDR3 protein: CASSTRQRHSGNTIYF. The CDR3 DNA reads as TGTGCCAGTAGTACAAGACAGCGCCACTCTGGAAACACCATATATTTT.